One and the same sample provided the 3 T cell receptor beta chains below, sequenced in a study of Tregs in tolerant kidney transplant recipients. Recipients received nonmyeloablative bone marrow transplants from related graft donors, with transient mixed chimerism. The protocol was immunoSEQ multiplex PCR, while the TCRdb copy is restricted to in-frame clones and leaves out a portion. Recorded for this sample: 25,000 or so clones. The sample consisted of CD4+ T cells from blood (PBMCs), taken 6 months after the transplant. These receptors were obtained from a human patient who received a combined kidney and bone marrow transplant. Some T cells may have originated in the graft donor.

CDR3: CASSIGDSHQETQYF. The CDR3 bases that were read are TGTGCCAGCAGCATTGGGGACAGCCACCAAGAGACC. The chain employs TRBV7-8 and TRBJ2-5, with TRBD1 matching over 7 bases. The read falls 3 residues short of the CDR3 end, and the missing part is taken from the germline J gene. V trimming: 5 bases; J trimming: 0 bases; junction bases outside the gene matches: 6. The germline V gene has CDR1 SGHVS and CDR2 FQNEAQ. The length of the CDR3 is 15 residues.

Concerning this clone: Read coverage stops 3 residues before the CDR3 terminus; the germline J gene supplies the remainder. The gene calls are TRBV20-1 and TRBJ1-5; 8 nucleotides match TRBD1. This CDR3 has 15 amino acids. Germline V CDR1 and CDR2: DFQATT, SNEGSKA (reference sequence). J lost 0 bases, V lost 4 bases, and 5 bases had no gene match. The CDR3 loop is CSAMGQVNSNQPQHF. The sequenced part of the CDR3 DNA is TGCAGTGCTATGGGACAGGTTAATAGCAATCAGCCC.

A note on this clone: The read ends 3 residues early relative to the CDR3; the germline J gene fills the gap. The rearrangement joins TRBV19 to TRBJ1-2, with 8 bases lining up with TRBD1. Germline CDR1 is LNHDA and CDR2 is SQIVND (reference sequence). CDR3 length: 12 residues. CDR3 sequence: CASTRDRKGYTF. The DNA read from the CDR3 is TGTGCCAGTACCCGGGACAGGAAAGGC.